The T cell receptor beta chain under discussion was sequenced for a study of glioma-infiltrating T cells. TCR alpha and beta CDR3 regions were amplified from RNA using iRepertoire nested multiplex PCR. TCRdb passed the multiplex PCR reads through MiXCR, listing each CDR3 protein once. This sample carries approximately 120,000 distinct CDR3 sequences, roughly 25% of them seen once, and the ten largest clones take roughly 15%. The sample holds many counts of this clonotype. The antigen is not known. The germline gives CDR1 MNHEY, CDR2 SMNVEV (reference sequence). V lost 2 bases and J lost 3; bases outside the gene matches: 14. The CDR3 spans 19 residues. Study results and caveats: Above-expected tissue-blood divergence occurred in all gliomas, most in low-grade ones.

V gene TRBV27 combines with J gene TRBJ2-2, with 8 nucleotides matching TRBD2. Sequences were obtained from glioma tissue, nonneoplastic brain tissue, or PBMCs (not recorded which). This clonotype was sampled from a human donor with low-grade glioma or glioblastoma, undergoing nonglioma brain surgery, or in good health (not recorded which). CDR3 region: CASSLMYFGGTRYTGELFF. Written as DNA, the CDR3 is TGTGCCAGCAGTTTAATGTATTTTGGCGGGACTAGATACACCGGGGAGCTGTTTTTT.